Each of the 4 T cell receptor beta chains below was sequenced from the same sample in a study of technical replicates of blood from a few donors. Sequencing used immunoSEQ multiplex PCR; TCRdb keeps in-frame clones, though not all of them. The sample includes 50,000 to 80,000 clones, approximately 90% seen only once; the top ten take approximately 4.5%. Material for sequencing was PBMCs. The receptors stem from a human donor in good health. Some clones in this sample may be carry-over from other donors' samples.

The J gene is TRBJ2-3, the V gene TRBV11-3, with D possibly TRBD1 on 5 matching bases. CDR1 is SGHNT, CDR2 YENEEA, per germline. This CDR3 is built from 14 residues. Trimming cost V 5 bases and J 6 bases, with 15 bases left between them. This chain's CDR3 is CASSPGGAVDTQYF. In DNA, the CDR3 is TGTGCCAGCAGCCCGGGTGGGGCAGTGGATACGCAGTATTTT.

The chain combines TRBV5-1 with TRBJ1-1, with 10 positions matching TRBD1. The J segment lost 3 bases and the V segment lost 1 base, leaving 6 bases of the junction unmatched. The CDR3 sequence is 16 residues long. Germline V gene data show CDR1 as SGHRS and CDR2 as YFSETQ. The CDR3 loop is CASSLRGGQGYTEAFF. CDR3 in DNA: TGCGCCAGCAGCTTGCGGGGGGGACAGGGGTACACTGAAGCTTTCTTT. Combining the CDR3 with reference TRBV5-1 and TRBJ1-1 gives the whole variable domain KAGVTQTPRYLIKTRGQQVTLSCSPISGHRSVSWYQQTPGQGLQFLFEYFSETQRNKGNFPGRFSGRQFSNSRSEMNVSTLELGDSALYLCASSLRGGQGYTEAFFGQGTRLTVV.

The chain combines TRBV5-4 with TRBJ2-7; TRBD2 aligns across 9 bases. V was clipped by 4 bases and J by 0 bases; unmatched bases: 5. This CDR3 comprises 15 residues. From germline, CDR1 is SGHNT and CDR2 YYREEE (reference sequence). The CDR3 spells CASSGSGSASYEQYF. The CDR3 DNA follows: TGTGCCAGCAGCGGTAGCGGGAGCGCCTCCTACGAGCAGTACTTC.

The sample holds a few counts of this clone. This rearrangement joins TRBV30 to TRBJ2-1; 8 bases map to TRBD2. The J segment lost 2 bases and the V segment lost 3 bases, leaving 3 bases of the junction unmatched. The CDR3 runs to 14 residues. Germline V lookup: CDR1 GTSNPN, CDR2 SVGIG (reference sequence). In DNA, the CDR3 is TGTGCCTGGAGATCCGGGGGGGCCTACAATGAGCAGTTCTTC. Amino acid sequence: CAWRSGGAYNEQFF.